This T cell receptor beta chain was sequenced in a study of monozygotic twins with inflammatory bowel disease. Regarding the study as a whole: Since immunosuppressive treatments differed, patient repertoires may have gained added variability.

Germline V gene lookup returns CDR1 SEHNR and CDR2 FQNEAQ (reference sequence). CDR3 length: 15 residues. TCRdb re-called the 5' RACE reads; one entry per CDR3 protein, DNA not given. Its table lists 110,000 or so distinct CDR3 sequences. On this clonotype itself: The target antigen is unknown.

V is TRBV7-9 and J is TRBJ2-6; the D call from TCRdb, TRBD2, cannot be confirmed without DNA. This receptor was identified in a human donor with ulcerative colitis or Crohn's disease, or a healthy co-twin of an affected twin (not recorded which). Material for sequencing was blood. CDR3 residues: CASSLGGPGANVLTF.